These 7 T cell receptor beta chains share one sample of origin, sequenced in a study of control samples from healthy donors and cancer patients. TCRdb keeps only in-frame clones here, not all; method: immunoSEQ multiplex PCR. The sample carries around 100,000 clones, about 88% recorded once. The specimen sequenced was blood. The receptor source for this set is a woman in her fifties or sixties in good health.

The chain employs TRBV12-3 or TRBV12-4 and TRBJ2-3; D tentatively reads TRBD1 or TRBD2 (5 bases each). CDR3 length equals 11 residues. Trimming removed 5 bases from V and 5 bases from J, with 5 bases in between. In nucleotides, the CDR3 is TGTGCCAGCAGTGGGGGAGATACGCAGTATTTT. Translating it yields CASSGGDTQYF.

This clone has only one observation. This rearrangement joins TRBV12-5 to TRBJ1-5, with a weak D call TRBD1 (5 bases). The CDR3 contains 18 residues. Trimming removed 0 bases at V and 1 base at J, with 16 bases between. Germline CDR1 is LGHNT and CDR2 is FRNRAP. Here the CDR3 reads CASGLVLVGEGSNQPQHF. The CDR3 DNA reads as TGTGCTAGTGGTTTGGTACTTGTAGGGGAAGGCAGCAATCAGCCCCAGCATTTT.

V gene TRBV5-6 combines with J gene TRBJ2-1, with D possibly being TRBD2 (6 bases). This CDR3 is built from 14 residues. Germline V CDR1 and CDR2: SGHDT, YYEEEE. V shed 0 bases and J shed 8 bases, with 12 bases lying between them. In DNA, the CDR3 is TGTGCCAGCAGCTTGGCCGGGGGAAAGGATGAGCAGTTCTTC. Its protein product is CASSLAGGKDEQFF.

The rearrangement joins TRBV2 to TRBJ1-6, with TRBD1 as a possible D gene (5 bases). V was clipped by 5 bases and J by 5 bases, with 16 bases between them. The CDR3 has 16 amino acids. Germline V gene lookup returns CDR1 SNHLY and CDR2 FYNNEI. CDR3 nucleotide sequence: TGTGCCAGCAGTTTTATAGGGGTAGAGAATAATTCACCCCTCCACTTT. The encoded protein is CASSFIGVENNSPLHF.

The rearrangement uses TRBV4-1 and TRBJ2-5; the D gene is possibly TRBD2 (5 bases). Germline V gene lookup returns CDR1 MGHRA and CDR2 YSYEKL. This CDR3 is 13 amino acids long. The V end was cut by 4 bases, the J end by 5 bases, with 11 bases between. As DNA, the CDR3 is TGCGCCAGCAGCCGCCTAGGCGGGGAGACCCAGTACTTC. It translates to CASSRLGGETQYF.

CDR3 amino acids: CASSHPPGSGENIQYF. The CDR3 DNA reads TGTGCCAGCAGCCACCCCCCGGGGAGTGGAGAAAACATTCAGTACTTC. The chain carries TRBV3-1 (or the pseudogene TRBV3-2) and TRBJ2-4, with D possibly matching TRBD2 (5 bases). Germline V gene lookup returns CDR1 LGHDT and CDR2 YNNKEL (reference sequence). This CDR3 is 16 amino acids long. V dropped 3 bases and J dropped 5 bases, with 17 bases sitting between them.

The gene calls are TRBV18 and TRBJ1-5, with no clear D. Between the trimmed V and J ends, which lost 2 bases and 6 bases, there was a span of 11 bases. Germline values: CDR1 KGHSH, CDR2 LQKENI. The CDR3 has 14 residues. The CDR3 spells CASSPIPSGQPQHF. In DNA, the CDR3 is TGTGCCAGCTCACCAATTCCCTCAGGTCAGCCCCAGCATTTT.